The 29 T cell receptor beta chains below all came from one sample that was sequenced in a study of shared clonotypes between healthy human individuals (dated by TCRdb to 2019 to 2021). The method behind the library was the immunoSEQ multiplex PCR assay. TCRdb retrieved this table from immuneACCESS and kept in-frame rearrangements only. Not all clones are present; in checked studies, unresolved V genes account for under half, and no reason is known for the remainder. A total of about 1.1 million clones appear in this sample, 60% to 80% of them only once. 0.7% to 0.95% of the sample is in the top ten clones. Sequencing was carried out using memory CD4+ T cells from PBMCs. What the cell subset or site label conveys for this sample: CD45RA-negative fraction. These receptors all come from a man aged 18 to 29 in good health. Some clones in this sample may be carry-over from other donors' samples.

This chain links TRBV28 with TRBJ2-7, with 8 bases matching TRBD2. V was pared by 6 bases and J by 0 bases, with 7 bases of the junction left unmatched. The CDR3 has 15 residues. Germline V gene lookup returns CDR1 MDHEN and CDR2 SYDVKM. The CDR3 coding sequence is TGTGCCAGCAGGGGGACCGGGACTAGCTCCTACGAGCAGTACTTC. Residues: CASRGTGTSSYEQYF.

This sequence joins TRBV7-2 and TRBJ1-2, with 8 bases fitting TRBD1. In germline, CDR1 is SGHTA, CDR2 FQGNSA. V was pared by 1 base and J by 3 bases, with 10 bases of the junction left unmatched. CDR3 length: 17 amino acids. CDR3 region: CASSLVVGTGGYYGYTF. The CDR3 DNA sequence: TGTGCCAGCAGCTTAGTAGTAGGGACAGGCGGGTACTATGGCTACACCTTC.

This clone was seen more than once but under ten times. V gene TRBV5-1 combines with J gene TRBJ1-1, with TRBD1 matching 7 bases. The CDR3 runs to 14 residues. V lost 1 base, J lost 1 base, and 1 base stayed unmatched. Looked up from germline, CDR1 is SGHRS and CDR2 is YFSETQ. As DNA, the CDR3 is TGCGCCAGCAGCTTGTGGGACAGGAACACTGAAGCTTTCTTT. Protein product: CASSLWDRNTEAFF.

The chain joins TRBV30 to TRBJ2-7; D is perhaps TRBD1 (6 bases). Trimming took off 8 bases at V and 2 bases at J, with 19 bases between the two ends. The CDR3 runs to 14 residues. Germline CDR1 is GTSNPN and CDR2 is SVGIG (reference sequence). In DNA, the CDR3 is TGTGCCAGTTCAGAATCCCGGGACACCTACGAGCAGTACTTC. Amino acids: CASSESRDTYEQYF.

The rearrangement uses TRBV5-8 and TRBJ2-4; D might be TRBD1 (6 bases). The CDR3 spans 16 residues. V lost 6 bases and J 3 bases, leaving 19 bases between the germline ends. From germline, CDR1 is SGHTS and CDR2 YDEGEE. The CDR3 loop is CASNTQGLGGKNIQYF. The CDR3 DNA reads as TGTGCCAGCAACACTCAGGGGCTTGGAGGCAAAAACATTCAGTACTTC.

The genes are TRBV6-1 and TRBJ2-7; a weak D match, TRBD1 (5 bases). The length of the CDR3 is 17 residues. V was pared by 4 bases and J by 6 bases, with 25 bases between. The germline V gene encodes CDR1 MNHNS and CDR2 SASEGT. The CDR3 reads CASSGTWWTSNPAEQYF. CDR3 in DNA: TGTGCCAGCAGTGGAACCTGGTGGACATCTAATCCGGCCGAGCAGTACTTC.

V and J are TRBV5-1 and TRBJ2-3; TRBD2 is a possible D gene (5 bases). This CDR3 region has 15 residues. Germline V gives CDR1 SGHRS, CDR2 YFSETQ. V dropped 4 bases and J dropped 0 bases, with 12 bases sitting between them. The CDR3 spells CASSVLEASTDTQYF. In DNA, the CDR3 is TGCGCCAGCAGCGTACTAGAGGCGAGCACAGATACGCAGTATTTT.

This clone was counted many times. The chain uses TRBV7-9 and TRBJ2-7, with unresolved D. CDR1 is SEHNR and CDR2 is FQNEAQ in the germline V gene (reference sequence). The CDR3 runs 15 residues. The germline V and J ends were trimmed by 0 bases and 0 bases, with 9 bases remaining between them. CDR3 sequence: CASSLAKGHSYEQYF. CDR3 in DNA: TGTGCCAGCAGCTTAGCGAAAGGTCACTCCTACGAGCAGTACTTC.

The J gene is TRBJ2-2, the V gene TRBV14; 7 bases line up with TRBD2. V dropped 7 bases and J dropped 6; count of bases not matched to a gene: 14. CDR1 and CDR2 from the germline V gene are SGHDN and FVKESK. The CDR3 loop spans 16 amino acids. CDR3 in DNA: TGTGCCAGCAAGGCGGGGGACCCCCAGGTGGCCGGGGAGCTGTTTTTT. This gives the protein CASKAGDPQVAGELFF.

The rearrangement uses TRBV14 and TRBJ1-1; D uncertain. CDR1 and CDR2 from the germline V gene are SGHDN and FVKESK. The CDR3 is 13 amino acids. The V end was cut by 3 bases, the J end by 1 base, with 6 bases between. The CDR3: CASSQYRNTEAFF. CDR3 DNA: TGTGCCAGCAGCCAGTACAGGAACACTGAAGCTTTCTTT.

The J gene is TRBJ2-2, the V gene TRBV27; D may correspond to TRBD1 or TRBD2 (5 bases each). This CDR3 has 14 amino acids. Germline V gene data show CDR1 as MNHEY and CDR2 as SMNVEV (reference sequence). V was shortened by 7 bases and J by 3 bases, with 12 bases between the two germline ends. In nucleotides, the CDR3 is TGTGCCAGCATGGGGACCCGGCACACCGGGGAGCTGTTTTTT. Protein sequence: CASMGTRHTGELFF.

For this clone: Other DNA sequences in the same sample also yield this CDR3. CDR3 nucleotides: TGCAGCGTTTCCGGTAGCACAGATACGCAGTATTTT. This sequence encodes CSVSGSTDTQYF. The rearrangement joins TRBV29-1 to TRBJ2-3; D gene unclear. The CDR3 consists of 12 residues. CDR1 SQVTM and CDR2 ANQGSEA come from the germline V gene. V dropped 5 bases and J dropped 0 bases, with 6 bases sitting between them.

Points on this clone: This likely traces to a read error, being one base from a far larger clone. This CDR3 fails to terminate in the conserved phenylalanine or tryptophan, so it likely reflects a read error. The chain uses TRBV27 and TRBJ1-2; D is unresolved. Germline CDR1 and CDR2: MNHEY and SMNVEV (reference sequence). V was pared by 6 bases and J by 4 bases, with 15 bases between. The CDR3 loop spans 14 amino acids. The CDR3 DNA is TGTGCCAGCAGCCTCGGAGGGTATCCCTATGGCTACACCCTC. Protein sequence: CASSLGGYPYGYTL.

A note on this clone: A far bigger clonotype differs at one base, so this is likely a read error. This sequence joins TRBV30 and TRBJ1-2; TRBD1 matches 8 bases. The V and J ends lost 1 base and 6 bases, in that order; junction bases with no gene match: 4. Germline values: CDR1 GTSNPN, CDR2 SVGIG (reference sequence). This CDR3 contains 13 residues. DNA for the CDR3: TGTGCCTGGAGTGCGGACAGGGTAAATGGCTACACCTTC. Its protein is CAWSADRVNGYTF.

CDR3 loop: CASSLFGPDGNTIYF. DNA for the CDR3: TGTGCCAGCAGTTTATTCGGCCCGGATGGGAACACCATATATTTT. V and J are TRBV28 and TRBJ1-3; no firm D call. Germline CDR1 reads MDHEN; CDR2 reads SYDVKM. This CDR3 region has 15 residues. V dropped 1 base and J dropped 7 bases, with 14 bases sitting between them.

The chain uses TRBV4-3 and TRBJ2-7; D not certain. The germline V and J ends were trimmed by 0 bases and 3 bases, with 12 bases remaining between them. CDR1 and CDR2 (germline): LGHNA, YSLEER. CDR3 size: 15 residues. CDR3 in amino acids: CASSQDGSKGYEQYF. CDR3 DNA sequence: TGCGCCAGCAGCCAAGATGGCTCCAAAGGCTACGAGCAGTACTTC.

This chain joins TRBV28 and TRBJ1-4; D is undetermined. CDR1 is MDHEN, CDR2 SYDVKM, per germline. The V end lost 4 bases, the J end lost 2 bases, and 11 bases lay between the germline ends. The CDR3 spans 15 residues. CDR3 loop: CASSSFPGTNEKLFF. The CDR3, as DNA: TGTGCCAGCAGTTCGTTTCCCGGGACTAATGAAAAACTGTTTTTT.

This clone turned up a few times. The chain has TRBV2 and TRBJ2-3; D gene ambiguous. The CDR3 contains 12 residues. Trimming pared 8 bases from V and 0 bases from J, leaving 6 bases between. The germline gives CDR1 SNHLY, CDR2 FYNNEI. CDR3 loop: CASGSSTDTQYF. The DNA of the CDR3 is TGTGCCAGCGGGTCCAGCACAGATACGCAGTATTTT.

The chain recombines TRBV14 with TRBJ2-7, with 10 bases that match TRBD2. CDR3 length: 15 residues. The V gene's germline CDR1 is SGHDN and CDR2 FVKESK. V was pared by 2 bases and J by 3 bases, with 4 bases of the junction left unmatched. CDR3 loop: CASSQWTSGFYEQYF. CDR3 sequence (DNA): TGTGCCAGCAGCCAATGGACTAGCGGATTCTACGAGCAGTACTTC.

In its sample, this clone was seen once. The chain employs TRBV7-3 and TRBJ2-1; 10 bases are shared with TRBD2. CDR1 is SGHTA, CDR2 FQGTGA, per germline. The junction had 8 bases not matched to a gene; V was cut back by 5 bases and J by 4 bases. The CDR3 spans 16 residues. CDR3 coding DNA: TGTGCCAGCAGCGACGGGACTAGCGCGTCTTACAATGAGCAGTTCTTC. It translates to CASSDGTSASYNEQFF.

The chain recombines TRBV30 with TRBJ2-5; D gene ambiguous. V was shortened by 2 bases and J by 2 bases, with 9 bases between the two germline ends. CDR3 length: 13 amino acids. Germline CDR1 is GTSNPN and CDR2 is SVGIG (reference sequence). The CDR3 spells CAWSKGQQETQYF. Written as DNA, the CDR3 is TGTGCCTGGAGTAAGGGTCAACAAGAGACCCAGTACTTC.

V usage is TRBV5-4 and J usage is TRBJ2-3, with D unclear. Per the germline V gene, CDR1 is SGHNT and CDR2 is YYREEE (reference sequence). The CDR3 has 13 amino acids. With 1 base removed from V and 5 bases from J, the gap between germline ends came to 8 bases. The CDR3 sequence: CASSLTVEDTQYF. DNA for the CDR3: TGTGCCAGCAGCTTGACGGTCGAAGATACGCAGTATTTT.

V usage is TRBV6-6 and J usage is TRBJ1-3; D is undetermined. CDR1 and CDR2 from the germline V gene are MNHNY and SVGAGI (reference sequence). There are 13 residues in the CDR3. V was clipped by 8 bases and J by 8 bases, with 16 bases between them. The CDR3 DNA follows: TGTGCCAGCGGCCAAACGACCGGGGACACCATATATTTT. Protein sequence: CASGQTTGDTIYF.

This clone turned up a few times. The rearrangement uses TRBV27 and TRBJ2-3; D unresolved. The V end lost 5 bases, the J end lost 0 bases, and 12 bases lay between the germline ends. The CDR3 extends over 15 amino acids. Germline-derived CDR1 and CDR2 are MNHEY and SMNVEV (reference sequence). The DNA of the CDR3 is TGTGCCAGCAGTCGCTATATGACTAGCACAGATACGCAGTATTTT. Its translation: CASSRYMTSTDTQYF.

The sample holds one count of this clone. V usage is TRBV7-7 and J usage is TRBJ2-2; no clear D gene. The germline V gene encodes CDR1 SSHAT and CDR2 FNYEAQ (reference sequence). The CDR3 contains 14 residues. Trimming took 1 base from V and 3 from J, leaving 6 bases between them. CDR3 nucleotides: TGTGCCAGCAGCTTAGTTCCGGACACCGGGGAGCTGTTTTTT. Translating it yields CASSLVPDTGELFF.

V is TRBV5-5 and J is TRBJ1-5, with D tentatively TRBD1 (5 bases). The CDR3 sequence is 16 residues long. Per the germline V gene, CDR1 is SGHKS and CDR2 is YYEKEE (reference sequence). V lost 0 bases to trimming and J lost 2 bases, with 12 bases between them. CDR3 DNA sequence: TGTGCCAGCAGCTTGGGGGTAGGGGTTGGCAATCAGCCCCAGCATTTT. Translation gives CASSLGVGVGNQPQHF.

This rearrangement joins TRBV7-2 to TRBJ2-5; D gene unclear. Trimming took 5 bases from V and 2 from J, leaving 12 bases between them. This CDR3 contains 14 residues. Per germline, CDR1 SGHTA and CDR2 FQGNSA. CDR3 nucleotides: TGTGCCAGCAGCCACCGTGGCATTCAAGAGACCCAGTACTTC. Translating it yields CASSHRGIQETQYF.

The J gene is TRBJ1-2, the V gene TRBV18, with 11 bases matching TRBD1. Per germline, CDR1 KGHSH and CDR2 LQKENI. V was clipped by 3 bases and J by 6 bases; unmatched bases: 6. The CDR3 is made up of 15 amino acids. CDR3 amino acids: CASSPDRGREHGYTF. The CDR3 DNA is TGTGCCAGCTCACCGGACAGGGGGCGCGAACATGGCTACACCTTC.

The gene calls are TRBV27 and TRBJ1-6; D is undetermined. Trimming stripped 6 bases from V and 9 bases from J, with 15 bases between. The germline V gene has CDR1 MNHEY and CDR2 SMNVEV (reference sequence). The CDR3 totals 14 residues. CDR3 DNA: TGTGCCAGCAGGCCCGGTCTGTCTATTTCACCCCTCCACTTT. This gives the protein CASRPGLSISPLHF.